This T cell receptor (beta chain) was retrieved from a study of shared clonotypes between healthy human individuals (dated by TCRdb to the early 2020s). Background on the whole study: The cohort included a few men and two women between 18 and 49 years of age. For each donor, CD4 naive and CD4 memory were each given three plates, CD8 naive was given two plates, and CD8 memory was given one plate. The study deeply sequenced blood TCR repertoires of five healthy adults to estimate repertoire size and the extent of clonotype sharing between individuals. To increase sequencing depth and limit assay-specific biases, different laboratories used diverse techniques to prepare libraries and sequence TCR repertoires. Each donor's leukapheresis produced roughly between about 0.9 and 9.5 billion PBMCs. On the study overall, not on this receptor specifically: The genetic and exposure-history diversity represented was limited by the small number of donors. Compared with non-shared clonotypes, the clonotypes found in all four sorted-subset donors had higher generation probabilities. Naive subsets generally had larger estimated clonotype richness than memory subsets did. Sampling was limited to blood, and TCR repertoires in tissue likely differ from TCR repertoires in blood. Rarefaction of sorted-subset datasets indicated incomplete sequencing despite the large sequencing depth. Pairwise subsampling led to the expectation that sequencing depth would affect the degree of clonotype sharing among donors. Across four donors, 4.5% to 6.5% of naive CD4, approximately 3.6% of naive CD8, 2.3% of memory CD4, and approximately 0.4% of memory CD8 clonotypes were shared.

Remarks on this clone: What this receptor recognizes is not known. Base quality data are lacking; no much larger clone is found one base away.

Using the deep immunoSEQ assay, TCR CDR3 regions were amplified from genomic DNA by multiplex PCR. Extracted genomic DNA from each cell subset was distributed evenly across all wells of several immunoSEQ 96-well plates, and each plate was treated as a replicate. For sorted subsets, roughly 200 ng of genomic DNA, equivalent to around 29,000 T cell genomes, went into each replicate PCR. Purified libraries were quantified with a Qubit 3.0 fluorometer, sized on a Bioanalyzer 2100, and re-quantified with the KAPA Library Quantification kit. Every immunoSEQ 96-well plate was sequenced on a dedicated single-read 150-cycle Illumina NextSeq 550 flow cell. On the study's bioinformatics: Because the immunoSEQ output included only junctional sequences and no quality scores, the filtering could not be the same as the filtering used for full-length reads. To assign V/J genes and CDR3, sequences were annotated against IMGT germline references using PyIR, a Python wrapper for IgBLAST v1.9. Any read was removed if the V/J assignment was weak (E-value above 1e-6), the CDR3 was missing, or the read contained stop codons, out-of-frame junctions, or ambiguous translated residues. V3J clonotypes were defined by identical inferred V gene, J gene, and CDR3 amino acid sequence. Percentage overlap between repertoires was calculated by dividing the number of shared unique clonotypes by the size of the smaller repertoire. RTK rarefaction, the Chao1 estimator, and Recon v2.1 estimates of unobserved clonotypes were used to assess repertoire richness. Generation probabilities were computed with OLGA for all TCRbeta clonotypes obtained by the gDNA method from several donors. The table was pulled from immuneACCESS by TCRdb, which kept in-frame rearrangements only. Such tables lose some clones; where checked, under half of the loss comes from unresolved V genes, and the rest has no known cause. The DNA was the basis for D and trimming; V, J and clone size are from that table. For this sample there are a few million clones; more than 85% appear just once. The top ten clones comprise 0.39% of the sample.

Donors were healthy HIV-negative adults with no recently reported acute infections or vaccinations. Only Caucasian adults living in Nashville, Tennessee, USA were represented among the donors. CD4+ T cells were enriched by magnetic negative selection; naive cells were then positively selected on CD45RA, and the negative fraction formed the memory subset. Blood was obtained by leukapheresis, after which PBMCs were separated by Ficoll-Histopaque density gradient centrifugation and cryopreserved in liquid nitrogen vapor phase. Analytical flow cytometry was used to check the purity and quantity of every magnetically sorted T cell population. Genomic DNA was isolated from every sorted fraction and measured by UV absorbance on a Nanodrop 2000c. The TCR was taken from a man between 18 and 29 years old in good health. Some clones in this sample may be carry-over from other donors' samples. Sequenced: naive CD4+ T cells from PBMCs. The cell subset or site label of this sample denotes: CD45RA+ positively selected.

The CDR3 has the sequence CASSIQRGSGPYNEQFF. Read as DNA, the sequence is TGTGCCAGCAGCATACAAAGAGGTAGCGGGCCCTACAATGAGCAGTTCTTC. The chain uses TRBV5-4 and TRBJ2-1; TRBD2 fits 7 bases in the junction. Taken from cysteine to phenylalanine, the CDR3 has 17 residues. CDR3 DNA only is kept here, 51 bases in frame from base 1. V ends up 4 bases short and J 2 bases short, with an unmatched junction base count of 12. CDR1 SGHNT and CDR2 YYREEE are derived from the germline V gene (reference sequence).